The entry below gives a single T cell receptor (beta chain) sequence along with its context. The entry originates in a study of PD-1 blockade in classical Hodgkin lymphoma. Time point here: cycle 4 day 1 (C4D1), after more than 5 weeks of nivolumab. There was relapse after autologous stem cell transplantation in every patient, and there was variation in brentuximab vedotin exposure. Sequenced by immunoSEQ multiplex PCR; TCRdb stores in-frame clones only, minus some. The sample records 75,000 to 95,000 clones, about 83% being singletons. V dropped 2 bases and J dropped 0 bases, with 17 bases sitting between them. Germline values: CDR1 GTSNPN, CDR2 SVGIG (reference sequence). The CDR3 loop spans 17 amino acids.

Sample: peripheral blood mononuclear cells (PBMCs), taken before the fourth cycle of nivolumab. The V and J genes are TRBV30 and TRBJ1-3; D not certain. The clonotype was recovered from a human donor with classical Hodgkin lymphoma. The DNA of the CDR3 is TGTGCCTGGAGTCCAGTCGGTGCGTCAAGCTCTGGAAACACCATATATTTT. The encoded protein is CAWSPVGASSSGNTIYF.